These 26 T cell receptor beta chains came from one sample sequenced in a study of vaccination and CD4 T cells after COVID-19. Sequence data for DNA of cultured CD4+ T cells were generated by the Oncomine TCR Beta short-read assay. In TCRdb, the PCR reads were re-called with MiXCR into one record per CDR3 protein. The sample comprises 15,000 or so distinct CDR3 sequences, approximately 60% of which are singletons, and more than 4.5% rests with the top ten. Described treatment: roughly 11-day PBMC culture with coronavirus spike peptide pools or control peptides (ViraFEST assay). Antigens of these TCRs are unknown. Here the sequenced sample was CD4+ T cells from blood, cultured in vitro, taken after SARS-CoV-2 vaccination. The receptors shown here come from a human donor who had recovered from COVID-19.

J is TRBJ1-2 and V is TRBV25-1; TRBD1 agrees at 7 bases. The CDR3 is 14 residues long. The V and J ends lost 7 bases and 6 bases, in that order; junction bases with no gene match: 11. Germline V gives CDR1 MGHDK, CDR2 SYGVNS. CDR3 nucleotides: TGTGCCAGCAAAGGTTTCCGGGACAGTGATGGCTACACCTTC. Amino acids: CASKGFRDSDGYTF.

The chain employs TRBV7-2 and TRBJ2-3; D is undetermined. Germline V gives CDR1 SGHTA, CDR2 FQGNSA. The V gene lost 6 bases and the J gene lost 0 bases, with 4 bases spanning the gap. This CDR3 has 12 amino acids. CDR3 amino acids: CASRVSTDTQYF. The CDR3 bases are TGTGCCAGCAGGGTTAGCACAGATACGCAGTATTTT.

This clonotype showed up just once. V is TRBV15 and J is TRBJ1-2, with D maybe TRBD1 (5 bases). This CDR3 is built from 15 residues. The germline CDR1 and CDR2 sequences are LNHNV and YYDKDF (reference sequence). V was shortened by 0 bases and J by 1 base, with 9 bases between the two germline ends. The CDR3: CATSRDPRVNYGYTF. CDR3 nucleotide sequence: TGTGCCACCAGCAGAGATCCCAGGGTTAACTATGGCTACACCTTC.

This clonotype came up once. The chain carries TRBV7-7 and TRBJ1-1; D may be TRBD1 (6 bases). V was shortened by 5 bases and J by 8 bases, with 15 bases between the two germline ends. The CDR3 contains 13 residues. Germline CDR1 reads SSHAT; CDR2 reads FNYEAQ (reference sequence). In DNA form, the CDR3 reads TGTGCCAGCAGCGTTAATTCGCAGGGGGAAGCTTTCTTT. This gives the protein CASSVNSQGEAFF.

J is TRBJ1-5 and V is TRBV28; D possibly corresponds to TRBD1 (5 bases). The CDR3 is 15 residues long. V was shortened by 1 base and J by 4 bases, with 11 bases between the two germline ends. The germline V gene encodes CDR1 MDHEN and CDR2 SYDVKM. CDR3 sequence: CASSLLVGGNQPQHF. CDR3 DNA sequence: TGTGCCAGCAGTTTATTAGTTGGGGGGAATCAGCCCCAGCATTTT.

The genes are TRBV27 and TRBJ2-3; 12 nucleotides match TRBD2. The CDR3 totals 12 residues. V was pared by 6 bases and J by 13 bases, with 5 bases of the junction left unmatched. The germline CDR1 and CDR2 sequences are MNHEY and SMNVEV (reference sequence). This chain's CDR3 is CASSRTSGVEYF. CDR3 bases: TGTGCCAGCAGCCGGACTAGCGGGGTTGAGTATTTT.

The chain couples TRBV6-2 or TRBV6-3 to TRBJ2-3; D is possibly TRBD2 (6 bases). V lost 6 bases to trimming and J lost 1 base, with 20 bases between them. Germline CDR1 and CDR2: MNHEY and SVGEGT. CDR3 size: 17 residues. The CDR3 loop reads CASRDYDRNGGTDTQYF. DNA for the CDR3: TGTGCCAGCAGGGACTACGACAGAAACGGAGGCACAGATACGCAGTATTTT.

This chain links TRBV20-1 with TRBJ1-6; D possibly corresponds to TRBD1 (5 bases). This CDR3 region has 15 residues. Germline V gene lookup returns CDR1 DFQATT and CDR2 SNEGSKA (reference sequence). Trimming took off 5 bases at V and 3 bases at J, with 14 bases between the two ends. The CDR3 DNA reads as TGCAGTGCTCCTGGGGGGGGGTTCTATAATTCACCCCTCCACTTT. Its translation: CSAPGGGFYNSPLHF.

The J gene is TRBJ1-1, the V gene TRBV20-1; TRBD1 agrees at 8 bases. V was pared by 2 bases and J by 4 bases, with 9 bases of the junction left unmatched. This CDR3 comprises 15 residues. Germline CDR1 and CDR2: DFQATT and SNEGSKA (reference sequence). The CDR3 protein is CSARSRAGGFTEAFF. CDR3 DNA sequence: TGCAGTGCTAGATCGCGGGCAGGGGGCTTCACTGAAGCTTTCTTT.

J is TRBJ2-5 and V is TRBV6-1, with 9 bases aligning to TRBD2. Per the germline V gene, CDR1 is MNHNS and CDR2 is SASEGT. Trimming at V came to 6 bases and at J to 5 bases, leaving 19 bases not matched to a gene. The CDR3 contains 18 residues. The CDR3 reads CASSLGSGASGIGETQYF. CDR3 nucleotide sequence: TGTGCCAGCAGCCTCGGTTCGGGGGCTAGCGGGATCGGGGAGACCCAGTACTTC.

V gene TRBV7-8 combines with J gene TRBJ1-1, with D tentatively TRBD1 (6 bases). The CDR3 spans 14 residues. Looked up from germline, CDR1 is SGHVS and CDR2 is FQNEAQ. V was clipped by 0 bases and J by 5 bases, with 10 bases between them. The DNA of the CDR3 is TGTGCCAGCAGCTTAGCACAGGGTAGAACTGAAGCTTTCTTT. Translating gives CASSLAQGRTEAFF.

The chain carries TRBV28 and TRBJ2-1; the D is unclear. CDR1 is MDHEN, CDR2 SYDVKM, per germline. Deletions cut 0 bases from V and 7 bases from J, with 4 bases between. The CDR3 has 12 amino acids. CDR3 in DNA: TGTGCCAGCAGTTTATGGAGAAATGAGCAGTTCTTC. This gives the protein CASSLWRNEQFF.

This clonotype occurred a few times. CDR3 region: CATSRARGQQKETQYF. DNA for the CDR3: TGTGCCACCAGCAGAGCTAGAGGACAGCAGAAAGAGACCCAGTACTTC. V usage is TRBV15 and J usage is TRBJ2-5; D may be TRBD1 (6 bases). This CDR3 is 16 amino acids long. V was shortened by 1 base and J by 3 bases, with 15 bases between the two germline ends. Germline CDR1 reads LNHNV; CDR2 reads YYDKDF (reference sequence).

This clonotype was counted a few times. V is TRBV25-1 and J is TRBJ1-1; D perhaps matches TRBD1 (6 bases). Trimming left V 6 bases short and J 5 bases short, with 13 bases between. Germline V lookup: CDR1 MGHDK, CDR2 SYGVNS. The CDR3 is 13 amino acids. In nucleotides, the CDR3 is TGTGCCAGCAGAAGGGGGGGCGGTACTGAAGCTTTCTTT. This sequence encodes CASRRGGGTEAFF.

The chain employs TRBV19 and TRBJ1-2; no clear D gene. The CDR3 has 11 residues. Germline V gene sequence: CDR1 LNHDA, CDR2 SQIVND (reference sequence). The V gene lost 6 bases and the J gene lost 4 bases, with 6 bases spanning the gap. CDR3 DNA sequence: TGTGCCAGTAGGACCGCCTATGGCTACACCTTC. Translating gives CASRTAYGYTF.

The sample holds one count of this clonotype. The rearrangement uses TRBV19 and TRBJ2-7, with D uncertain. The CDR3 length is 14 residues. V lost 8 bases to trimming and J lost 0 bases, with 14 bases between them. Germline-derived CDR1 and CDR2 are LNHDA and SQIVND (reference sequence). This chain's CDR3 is CASSPTPNSYEQYF. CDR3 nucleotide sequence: TGTGCCAGTTCCCCGACACCGAACTCCTACGAGCAGTACTTC.

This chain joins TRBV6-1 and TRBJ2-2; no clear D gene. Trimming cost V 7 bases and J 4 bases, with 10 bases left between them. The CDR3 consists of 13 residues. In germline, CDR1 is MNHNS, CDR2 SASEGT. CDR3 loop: CASTTVSTGELFF. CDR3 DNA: TGTGCCAGCACTACAGTAAGCACCGGGGAGCTGTTTTTT.

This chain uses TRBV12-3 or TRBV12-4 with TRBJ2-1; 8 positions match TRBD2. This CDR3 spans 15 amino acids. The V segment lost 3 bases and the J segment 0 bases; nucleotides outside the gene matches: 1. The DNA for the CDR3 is TGTGCCAGCAGTTTGGGGACTAGCTCCTACAATGAGCAGTTCTTC. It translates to CASSLGTSSYNEQFF.

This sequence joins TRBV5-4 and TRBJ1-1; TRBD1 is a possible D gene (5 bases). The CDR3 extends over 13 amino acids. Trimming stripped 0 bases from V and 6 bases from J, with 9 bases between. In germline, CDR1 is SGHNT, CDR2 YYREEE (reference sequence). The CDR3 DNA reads TGTGCCAGCAGCTTGGGAGGGGCCGCTGAAGCTTTCTTT. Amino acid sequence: CASSLGGAAEAFF.

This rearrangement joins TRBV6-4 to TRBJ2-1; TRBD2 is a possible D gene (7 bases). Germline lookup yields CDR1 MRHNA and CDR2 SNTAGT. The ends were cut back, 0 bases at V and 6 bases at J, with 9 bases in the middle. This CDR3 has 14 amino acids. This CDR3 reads CASSDSGGANEQFF. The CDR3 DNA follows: TGTGCCAGCAGTGACTCGGGGGGGGCCAATGAGCAGTTCTTC.

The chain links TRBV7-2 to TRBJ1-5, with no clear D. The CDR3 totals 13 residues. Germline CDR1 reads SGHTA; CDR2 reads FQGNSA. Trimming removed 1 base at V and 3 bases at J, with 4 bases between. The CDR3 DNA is TGTGCCAGCAGCTTAGGGGCCAATCAGCCCCAGCATTTT. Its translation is CASSLGANQPQHF.

CDR3 sequence (DNA): TGTGCCAGCAGCTCGTACAATAGCAATCAGCCCCAGCATTTT. Translation: CASSSYNSNQPQHF. V is TRBV5-4 and J is TRBJ1-5; D ambiguous. Germline-derived CDR1 and CDR2 are SGHNT and YYREEE (reference sequence). CDR3 length: 14 residues. Trimming pared 3 bases from V and 0 bases from J, leaving 7 bases between.

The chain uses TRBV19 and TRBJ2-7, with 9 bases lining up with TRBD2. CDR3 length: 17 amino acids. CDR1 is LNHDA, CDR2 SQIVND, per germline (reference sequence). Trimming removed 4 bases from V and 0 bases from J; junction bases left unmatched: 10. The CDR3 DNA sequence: TGTGCCAGTAGTACCTCGTTGAAGCGGGGGGACTCCTACGAGCAGTACTTC. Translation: CASSTSLKRGDSYEQYF.

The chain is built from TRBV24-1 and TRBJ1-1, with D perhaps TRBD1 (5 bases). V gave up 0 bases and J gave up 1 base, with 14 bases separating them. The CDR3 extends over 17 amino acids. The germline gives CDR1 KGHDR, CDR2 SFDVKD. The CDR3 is CATSDLHEDTSNTEAFF. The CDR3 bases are TGTGCCACCAGTGATTTGCACGAGGACACTTCGAACACTGAAGCTTTCTTT.

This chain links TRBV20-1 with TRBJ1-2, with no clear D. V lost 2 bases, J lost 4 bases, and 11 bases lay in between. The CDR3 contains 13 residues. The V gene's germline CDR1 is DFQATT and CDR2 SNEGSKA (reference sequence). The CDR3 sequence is CSARSDRSYGYTF. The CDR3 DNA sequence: TGCAGTGCTAGATCGGACCGAAGCTATGGCTACACCTTC.

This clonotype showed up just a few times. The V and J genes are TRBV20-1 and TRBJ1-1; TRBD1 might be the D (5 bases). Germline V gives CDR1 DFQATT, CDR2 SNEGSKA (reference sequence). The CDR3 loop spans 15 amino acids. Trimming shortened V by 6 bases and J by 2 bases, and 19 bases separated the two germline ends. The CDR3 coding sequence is TGCAGTGCCCTCGGGGGGGGAACGTCAAACACTGAAGCTTTCTTT. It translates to CSALGGGTSNTEAFF.